This T cell receptor beta chain was sequenced for a study of blood T cell repertoires in COVID-19. Background on the study: The United States, Italy and Spain provided the acute and convalescent COVID-19 samples. In each case, the material was cDNA or gDNA derived from T cells, B-cell-depleted T cells, or PBMCs.

Clones were read by immunoSEQ multiplex PCR, and TCRdb kept only the in-frame ones, dropping some. The table records approximately 160,000 clones, around 84% of them present only once. V trimming: 7 bases; J trimming: 1 base; junction bases outside the gene matches: 8. This CDR3 region has 15 residues. Germline CDR1 is SNHLY and CDR2 is FYNNEI. Cohorts were determined from participant-reported clinical history. Symptom resolution, clearance, or two negative PCRs marked the recovered donors of Cohort 3. The rearrangement uses TRBV2 and TRBJ1-1; 8 nucleotides align to TRBD1. The source is a man aged 50 to 59 who had recovered from COVID-19. Input material: PBMCs or T cells enriched from blood (not recorded which). The CDR3 protein is CASTPGGRKNTEAFF. The CDR3 DNA is TGTGCCAGCACCCCAGGGGGCCGGAAGAACACTGAAGCTTTCTTT.